Each of the 14 T cell receptor beta chains below was sequenced from the same sample in a study of blood T cells in healthy people across ages. A second PCR of about 6 to 12 cycles used a sample-barcoded 5' primer and a J-beta primer mix. TCRdb passed the 5' RACE reads through MiXCR, listing each CDR3 protein once. The sample shows hundreds of thousands of distinct CDR3 sequences, about 56% of them seen only once. Input material: blood. The receptors originated from a man aged 35 to 55 in good health.

The chain combines TRBV2 with TRBJ2-5, with a tentative D call TRBD2 (5 bases). The CDR3 spans 13 residues. Trimming pared 7 bases from V and 11 bases from J, leaving 20 bases between. In germline, CDR1 is SNHLY, CDR2 FYNNEI. CDR3 DNA sequence: TGTGCCAGCACTGACTACAGCTCCAATGAGCAGTACTTC. This translates into CASTDYSSNEQYF.

The genes are TRBV9 and TRBJ2-7; 11 nucleotides line up with TRBD2. CDR3 length: 17 residues. V lost 4 bases, J lost 7 bases, and 16 bases stayed unmatched. From germline, CDR1 is SGDLS and CDR2 YYNGEE. DNA of the CDR3: TGTGCCAGCAGCTACAGCTTAGCGGGGGGGCCCTACAATGAGCAGTACTTC. Translation: CASSYSLAGGPYNEQYF.

V gene TRBV6-2 or TRBV6-3 combines with J gene TRBJ2-6; the D gene is possibly TRBD2 (5 bases). The germline gives CDR1 MNHEY, CDR2 SVGEGT. CDR3 size: 15 residues. Trimming left V 7 bases short and J 2 bases short, with 12 bases between. The CDR3: CASTTFGTGANVLTF. For the CDR3, the DNA is TGTGCCAGCACTACCTTCGGGACTGGGGCCAACGTCCTGACTTTC.

The chain has TRBV7-3 and TRBJ2-1, with TRBD2 matching 11 bases. In germline, CDR1 is SGHTA, CDR2 FQGTGA. This CDR3 is built from 16 residues. J was trimmed by 2 bases and V by 4 bases; bases with no gene match: 4. The CDR3 reads CASSWSSGRPYNEQFF. The CDR3 DNA is TGTGCCAGCAGCTGGTCTAGCGGGAGGCCCTACAATGAGCAGTTCTTC.

The V gene is TRBV6-5, the J gene TRBJ2-4, with TRBD2 as a possible D gene (5 bases). The J call may be incorrect, as the DNA end agrees better with TRBJ2-7. Germline V gene sequence: CDR1 MNHEY, CDR2 SVGAGI. The CDR3 sequence is 16 residues long. CDR3 sequence: CASSYIGQWGAYEQYF. Written as DNA, the CDR3 is TGTGCCAGCAGTTACATCGGCCAATGGGGAGCCTACGAGCAGTACTTC.

The rearrangement uses TRBV2 and TRBJ2-6, with 9 bases matching TRBD1. Trimming removed 4 bases from V and 0 bases from J; junction bases left unmatched: 4. This CDR3 contains 17 residues. CDR1 is SNHLY and CDR2 is FYNNEI in the germline V gene. CDR3 nucleotide sequence: TGTGCCAGCAGTGTAGGGACAGGGAACTCTGGGGCCAACGTCCTGACTTTC. This translates into CASSVGTGNSGANVLTF.

The chain recombines TRBV12-3 or TRBV12-4 with TRBJ1-6; D not resolved. The CDR3 has 17 residues. V was clipped by 5 bases and J by 0 bases, with 14 bases between them. The CDR3 nucleotides are TGTGCCAGCAGTCCAACAGTTTCCAGCTCCTATAATTCACCCCTCCACTTT. This translates into CASSPTVSSSYNSPLHF.

The chain has TRBV7-7 and TRBJ2-1, with D perhaps being TRBD1 or TRBD2 (5 bases each). The germline gives CDR1 SSHAT, CDR2 FNYEAQ (reference sequence). This CDR3 comprises 14 residues. V shed 1 base and J shed 9 bases, with 13 bases lying between them. For the CDR3, the DNA is TGTGCCAGCAGCTTAGGCAGGGAGAGGGGTGAGCAGTTCTTC. It codes for CASSLGRERGEQFF.

In DNA, the CDR3 is TGCAGCGTTGAAGTGAACAGGGCAACAGTGTACAATGAGCAGTTCTTC. Translating gives CSVEVNRATVYNEQFF. The gene calls are TRBV29-1 and TRBJ2-1; weak D call: TRBD1 (6 bases). Trimming pared 1 base from V and 4 bases from J, leaving 17 bases between. The CDR3 extends over 16 amino acids. CDR1 and CDR2 (germline): SQVTM, ANQGSEA.

The DNA of the CDR3 is TGTGCCAGCAGTGGGACTAGCGGGGGGTCCTACGAGCAGTACTTC. Translating it yields CASSGTSGGSYEQYF. V usage is TRBV6-1 and J usage is TRBJ2-7; TRBD2 agrees at 14 bases. The CDR3 sequence is 15 residues long. V was clipped by 4 bases and J by 1 base; unmatched bases: 0. Germline V lookup: CDR1 MNHNS, CDR2 SASEGT.

The chain recombines TRBV20-1 with TRBJ1-5, with 8 bases aligning to TRBD1. This CDR3 region has 18 residues. CDR1 is DFQATT and CDR2 is SNEGSKA in the germline V gene (reference sequence). The junction had 22 bases not matched to a gene; V was cut back by 6 bases and J by 6 bases. The CDR3 DNA reads TGCAGTGCCCCTAATGTCTACAGGGGGTTGGCAAGCGGTCAGCCCCAGCATTTT. The encoded protein is CSAPNVYRGLASGQPQHF.

The CDR3 coding sequence is TGCAGTGCTACCCGACCGATTCAAGGACCTGGGGGATACAATGAGCAGTTCTTC. Amino acids: CSATRPIQGPGGYNEQFF. The chain combines TRBV20-1 with TRBJ2-1; D could derive from TRBD1 or TRBD2 (5 bases each). The germline V gene encodes CDR1 DFQATT and CDR2 SNEGSKA (reference sequence). The CDR3 is made up of 18 amino acids. V dropped 4 bases and J dropped 4 bases, with 26 bases sitting between them.

The chain has TRBV6-2 or TRBV6-3 and TRBJ1-1, with 9 bases fitting TRBD1. V was clipped by 6 bases and J by 1 base; unmatched bases: 3. Germline loops: CDR1 MNHEY, CDR2 SVGEGT. This CDR3 is 14 amino acids long. The CDR3 protein is CASRWDRANTEAFF. The CDR3, as DNA: TGTGCCAGCAGGTGGGACAGGGCGAACACTGAAGCTTTCTTT.

This clonotype was observed a handful of times. J is TRBJ1-2 and V is TRBV5-1; perhaps TRBD1 as D (6 bases). V lost 1 base, J lost 6 bases, and 16 bases lay in between. The CDR3 has 15 residues. The germline V gene encodes CDR1 SGHRS and CDR2 YFSETQ. As DNA, the CDR3 is TGCGCCAGCAGCTTGACAGGTATACAGGGCCATGGCTACACCTTC. Translating gives CASSLTGIQGHGYTF.